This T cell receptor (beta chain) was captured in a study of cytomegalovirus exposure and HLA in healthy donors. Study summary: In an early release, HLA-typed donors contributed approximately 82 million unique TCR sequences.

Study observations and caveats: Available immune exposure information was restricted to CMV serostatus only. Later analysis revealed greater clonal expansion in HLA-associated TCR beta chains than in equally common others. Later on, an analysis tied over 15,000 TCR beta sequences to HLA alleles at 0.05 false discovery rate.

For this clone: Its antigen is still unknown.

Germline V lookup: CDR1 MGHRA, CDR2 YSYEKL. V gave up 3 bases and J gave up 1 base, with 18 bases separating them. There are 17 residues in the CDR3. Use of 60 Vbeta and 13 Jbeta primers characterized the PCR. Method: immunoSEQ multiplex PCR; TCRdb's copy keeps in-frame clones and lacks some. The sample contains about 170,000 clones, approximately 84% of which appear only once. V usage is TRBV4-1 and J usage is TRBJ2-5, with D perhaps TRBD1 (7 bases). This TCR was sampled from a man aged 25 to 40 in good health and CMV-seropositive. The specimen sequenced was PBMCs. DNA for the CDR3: TGCGCCAGCAGCCAGGGTCAGGGGGGTACTGGCCAAGAGACCCAGTACTTC. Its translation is CASSQGQGGTGQETQYF.